This T cell receptor (beta chain) came from a study of Ad26.COV2.S vaccination and SARS-CoV-2 variants. On the study more broadly: Ad26.COV2.S given intramuscularly, once or twice 56 days apart. Points from the study as a whole: There was reportedly substantial breadth in spike-specific CD8+ and CD4+ T cell responses after vaccination.

Assay: immunoSEQ multiplex PCR; the TCRdb copy retains only in-frame clones and omits some. The sample lists fewer than 600,000 clones, roughly nine tenths occurring once. Trimming cost V 5 bases and J 6 bases; bases outside gene matches: 1. The CDR3 spans 14 residues. In germline, CDR1 is SGHTA, CDR2 FQGNSA. Treatment defined: some 20 received Ad26.COV2.S at low or high dose, single or two shots; roughly five received placebo; per-sample allocation not given. The investigators took samples on day 63 after the first vaccine or placebo injection. Comments on this clone: Its antigen is undetermined.

The chain joins TRBV7-2 to TRBJ1-4, with 12 bases fitting TRBD1. Material: peripheral blood, obtained in a trial of Ad26.COV2.S vaccine versus placebo. This sequence was found in a person between 18 and 65 years old who received the Ad26.COV2.S COVID-19 vaccine or a placebo. The CDR3 DNA reads TGTGCCAGCAGCCGGGACAGGGGGCATGAAAAACTGTTTTTT. This sequence encodes CASSRDRGHEKLFF.